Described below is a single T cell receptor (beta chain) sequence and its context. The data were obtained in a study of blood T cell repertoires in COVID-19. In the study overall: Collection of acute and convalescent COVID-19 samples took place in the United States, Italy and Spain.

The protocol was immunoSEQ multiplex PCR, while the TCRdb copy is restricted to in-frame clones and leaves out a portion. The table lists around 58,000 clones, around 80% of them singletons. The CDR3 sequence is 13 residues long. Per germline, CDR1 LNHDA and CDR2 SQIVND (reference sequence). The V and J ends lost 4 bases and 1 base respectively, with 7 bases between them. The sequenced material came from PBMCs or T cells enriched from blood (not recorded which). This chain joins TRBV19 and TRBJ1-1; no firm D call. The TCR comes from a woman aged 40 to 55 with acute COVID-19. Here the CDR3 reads CASSTTANTEAFF. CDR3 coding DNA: TGTGCCAGTAGTACTACAGCGAACACTGAAGCTTTCTTT.